The subject of this entry is one T cell receptor beta chain. Its antigen remains unknown. This CDR3 region has 16 residues. Germline values: CDR1 MNHEY, CDR2 SMNVEV (reference sequence). V lost 7 bases, J lost 7 bases, and 25 bases lay in between. The data were obtained in a study of T cell responses to AZD1222 COVID-19 vaccine. Study-level results: There were mostly white British donors and more females than males, and clonal diversity was possibly underestimated. Increased Spike-specific TCR breadth and depth were observed after two AZD1222 doses. Mapped onto spike, vaccine-associated CD4 TCRs spanned it and were dominant at 160-218 and 743-854.

Generated by immunoSEQ multiplex PCR, the TCRdb table keeps only in-frame clones and is missing some. The sample consists of 130,000 to 150,000 clones, around 90% of them appearing once. Sequenced here: peripheral blood, sampled on day 0 of AZD1222 vaccination. This receptor was taken from an adult in good health. The chain is built from TRBV27 and TRBJ1-1; possibly TRBD1 for D (5 bases). DNA for the CDR3: TGTGCCAGCACCTCTTGGGCGGGTGAGGGACGAGGTGAAGCTTTCTTT. It translates to CASTSWAGEGRGEAFF.